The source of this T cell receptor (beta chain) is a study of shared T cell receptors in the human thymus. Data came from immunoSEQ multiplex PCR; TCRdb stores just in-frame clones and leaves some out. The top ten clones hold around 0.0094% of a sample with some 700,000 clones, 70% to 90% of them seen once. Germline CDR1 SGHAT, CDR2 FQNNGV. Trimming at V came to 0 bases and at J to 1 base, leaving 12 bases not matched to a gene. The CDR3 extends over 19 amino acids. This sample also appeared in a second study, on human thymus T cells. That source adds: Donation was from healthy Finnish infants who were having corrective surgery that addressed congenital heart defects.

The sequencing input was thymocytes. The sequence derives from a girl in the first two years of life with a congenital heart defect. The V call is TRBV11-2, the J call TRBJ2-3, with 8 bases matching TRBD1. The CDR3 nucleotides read TGTGCCAGCAGCTTAGACTTGCCTGGACAGGGAAAGGGCACAGATACGCAGTATTTT. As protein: CASSLDLPGQGKGTDTQYF.